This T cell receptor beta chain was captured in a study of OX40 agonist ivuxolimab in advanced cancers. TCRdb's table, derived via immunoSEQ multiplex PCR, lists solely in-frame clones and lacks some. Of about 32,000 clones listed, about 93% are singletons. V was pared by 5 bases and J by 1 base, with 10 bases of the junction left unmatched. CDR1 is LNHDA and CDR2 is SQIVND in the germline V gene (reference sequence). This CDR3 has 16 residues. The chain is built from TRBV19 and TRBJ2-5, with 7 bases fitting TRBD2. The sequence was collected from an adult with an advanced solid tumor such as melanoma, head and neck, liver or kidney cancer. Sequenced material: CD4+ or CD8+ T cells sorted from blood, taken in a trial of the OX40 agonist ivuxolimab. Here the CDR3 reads CASSPRGGAIQETQYF. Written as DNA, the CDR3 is TGTGCCAGTAGTCCTCGGGGAGGGGCGATCCAAGAGACCCAGTACTTC.